A selection of T cell receptor beta chains follows, all from one sample in a study of cytomegalovirus exposure and HLA in healthy donors. TCRdb keeps only in-frame clones here, not all; method: immunoSEQ multiplex PCR. The profile shows 120,000 or so clones, approximately 80% of them singletons. The sample consisted of PBMCs. The source of these receptors is a man aged 25 to 40 in good health and CMV-seronegative. The CDR3 runs from the conserved cysteine through the conserved F or W. A D gene is named only where the DNA matches it firmly. Size values are once, few and many counts, or a class for expanded clones, and some rows have none.

TRBD1,TRBV10-2,.,TRBJ1-6,TGCGCCAGCGATCCACAGGGGGAAAATTCACCCCTCCACTTT,CASDPQGENSPLHF
TRBD1,TRBV5-5,.,TRBJ2-7,TGTGCCAGCAGCTTGGTAGGACAGGGTTACGAGCAGTACTTC,CASSLVGQGYEQYF
TRBD1,TRBV6-5,.,TRBJ2-1,TGTGCCAGCAGTTACGCACAGGGGAGCAATGAGCAGTTCTTC,CASSYAQGSNEQFF
TRBD1,TRBV30,.,TRBJ1-5,TGTGCCTGGACGGGACAGGGGAGCAATCAGCCCCAGCATTTT,CAWTGQGSNQPQHF
TRBD1,TRBV7-2,.,TRBJ1-4,TGTGCCAGCAGCTCTTGGACAGGTTATAATGAAAAACTGTTTTTT,CASSSWTGYNEKLFF
TRBD1,TRBV9,.,TRBJ1-2,TGTGCCAGCAGCGCCAGGGACAGGGAGAACTATGGCTACACCTTC,CASSARDRENYGYTF
.,TRBV6-6,once,TRBJ1-1,TGTGCCGGGAGACGGGGGGGCCTGGACACTGAAGCTTTCTTT,CAGRRGGLDTEAFF
TRBD1,TRBV30,once,TRBJ1-2,TGTGCCTGGAGTGTACTGGGGCAGGGGGGCTATGGCTACACCTTC,CAWSVLGQGGYGYTF
TRBD1,TRBV5-1,few,TRBJ1-6,TGCGCCAGCAGCCCCGCCCTTACAGGGGATCCGGCGAATTCACCCCTCCACTTT,CASSPALTGDPANSPLHF
TRBD2,TRBV4-1,.,TRBJ2-7,TGCGCCAGCAGCCCCCGCGGGGGGGACTCATACGAGCAGTACTTC,CASSPRGGDSYEQYF
TRBD1,TRBV2,.,TRBJ1-2,TGTGCCAGCAGTACGACAGGGGGCTATGGCTACACCTTC,CASSTTGGYGYTF
TRBD1,TRBV4-2,.,TRBJ1-2,TGTGCCAGCAGCCAAGGGACAGGGGGGTCCTATGGCTACACCTTC,CASSQGTGGSYGYTF
TRBD2,TRBV4-1,few,TRBJ2-1,TGCGCCAGCAGCCAAGCGGCGGGGGGGCCTGGGAATGAGCAGTTCTTC,CASSQAAGGPGNEQFF
.,TRBV19,.,TRBJ2-7,TGTGCCAGTAGTGTACCAGGCGATACCTACGAGCAGTACTTC,CASSVPGDTYEQYF
TRBD2,TRBV9,.,TRBJ2-6,TGTGCCAGCAGCTTCCGGGGGGGGACACCCGGGGCCAACGTCCTGACTTTC,CASSFRGGTPGANVLTF
TRBD1,TRBV2,.,TRBJ2-1,TGTGCCAGCAGTGCCTCCGGGACAGGTGTTAATGAGCAGTTCTTC,CASSASGTGVNEQFF
.,TRBV7-2,.,TRBJ1-5,TGTGCCAGCAGCTTAGAGGGGTACGGTCAGCCCCAGCATTTT,CASSLEGYGQPQHF
.,TRBV6-5,.,TRBJ2-2,TGTGCCAGCAGTTATAGGAGGGGTGAGGCCGGGGAGCTGTTTTTT,CASSYRRGEAGELFF
.,TRBV30,.,TRBJ2-7,TGTGCCTGTTATAACGGGATCTCCTACGAGCAGTACTTC,CACYNGISYEQYF
.,TRBV5-6,.,TRBJ1-3,TGTGCCAGCAGCTTGGGGACAAAATCTGGAAACACCATATATTTT,CASSLGTKSGNTIYF
.,TRBV5-1,few,TRBJ1-2,TGCGCCAGCAGCCCAGCGGGAGACTATGGCTACACCTTC,CASSPAGDYGYTF
.,TRBV19,.,TRBJ1-5,TGTGCCAGTACCCTAGGGGGGGGTAGCAATCAGCCCCAGCATTTT,CASTLGGGSNQPQHF
.,TRBV12-1,.,TRBJ2-3,TGTGCCAGCAGCTTTCGGCAGGGGGCAACAGATACGCAGTATTTT,CASSFRQGATDTQYF
.,TRBV2,.,TRBJ1-1,TGTGCCAGCAGTCCAGGAGGTGGGACTGAAGCTTTCTTT,CASSPGGGTEAFF
TRBD1,TRBV19,.,TRBJ1-2,TGTGCCAGTAGGGACAGGGGAATGGATGGCTACACCTTC,CASRDRGMDGYTF
TRBD1,TRBV15,once,TRBJ2-2,TGTGCCACCAGCAGGGGGACAGGCACCGGGGAGCTGTTTTTT,CATSRGTGTGELFF
.,TRBV28,.,TRBJ2-7,TGTGCCAGCAGTGGAAACAGGGTCGCGCACACCTACGAGCAGTACTTC,CASSGNRVAHTYEQYF
TRBD1,TRBV7-9,.,TRBJ1-1,TGTGCCAGCAGCTTAGGGGACAGTATGAACACTGAAGCTTTCTTT,CASSLGDSMNTEAFF
.,TRBV10-1,.,TRBJ1-1,TGCGCCAGCAGTGAAGGGGGGGCGCATGACACTGAAGCTTTCTTT,CASSEGGAHDTEAFF
TRBD1,TRBV9,.,TRBJ2-5,TGTGCCAGCAGCACCCCCGTGACAGGGTTTACGGAGACCCAGTACTTC,CASSTPVTGFTETQYF
.,TRBV6-5,.,TRBJ1-1,TGTGCCAGCAGTTACGAGGCCCAACGTGCTGAAGCTTTCTTT,CASSYEAQRAEAFF
TRBD1,TRBV28,.,TRBJ1-1,TGTGCCAGCAGTGCCAGACAGGGGAGGGGAACTGAAGCTTTCTTT,CASSARQGRGTEAFF